This T cell receptor beta chain derives from a study of blood T cell repertoires in COVID-19. Turning to the study itself: There were acute and convalescent COVID-19 samples, and they came from the United States, Italy and Spain. Nucleic acid was either cDNA or gDNA, and it came from T cells, B-cell-depleted T cells, or PBMCs.

The V and J ends lost 8 bases and 3 bases respectively, with 13 bases between them. In germline, CDR1 is ENHRY, CDR2 SYGVKD. This CDR3 contains 14 residues. Method: immunoSEQ multiplex PCR; TCRdb's copy keeps in-frame clones and lacks some. The data hold under 250,000 clones, with 75% to 90% observed a single time. This sequence joins TRBV10-3 and TRBJ2-2, with a possible D match to TRBD2 (6 bases). Sequencing used peripheral blood. The sequence derives from a man in his fifties or sixties who had recovered from COVID-19. The CDR3: CAIGVLADTGELFF. CDR3 nucleotides: TGTGCCATCGGGGTACTAGCAGACACCGGGGAGCTGTTTTTT.